A selection of T cell receptor beta chains follows, all from one sample in a study of blood T cell repertoires in COVID-19. Generated by immunoSEQ multiplex PCR, the TCRdb table keeps only in-frame clones and is missing some. The sample records approximately 300,000 clones, roughly nine tenths being singletons. Specimen: peripheral blood. These TCRs come from a woman aged 45 to 65 who had recovered from COVID-19. Each CDR3 is given without its conserved first and last residue. A D gene is named only where the DNA matches it firmly.

v_gene	j_gene	d_gene	len	CDR3aa
TRBV7-3	TRBJ2-2	NA	10	ASGVGTGELF
TRBV19	TRBJ2-1	NA	12	ASSTDRFYNEQF
TRBV10-1	TRBJ1-1	NA	11	ASSQGRNTEAF
TRBV9	TRBJ2-7	TRBD2	13	ASSPRLAGAYEQY
TRBV6-5	TRBJ2-5	TRBD2	12	ASSYVTSGETQY
TRBV7-2	TRBJ2-3	NA	11	ASSFSSTDTQY
TRBV2	TRBJ1-4	NA	14	ASSTAKQATNEKLF
TRBV19	TRBJ2-3	NA	13	ASSIAGSDTDTQY
TRBV3-1/TRBV3-2	TRBJ1-6	NA	13	ASSQDRGHNSPLH
TRBV5-6	TRBJ2-7	TRBD1	16	ASSLADLGTGYTYEQY
TRBV21-1	TRBJ1-2	NA	10	ASGQGVYGYT
TRBV28	TRBJ2-7	TRBD1	13	ASSLGTGRVHEQY
TRBV2	TRBJ2-5	TRBD1	12	ASIRDRLQETQY
TRBV9	TRBJ2-1	TRBD2	12	ASSVVPGGNEQF
TRBV6-5	TRBJ1-4	NA	13	ASSPLGRENEKLF
TRBV30	TRBJ2-7	NA	9	AWSEDYEQY
TRBV5-1	TRBJ1-2	TRBD1	13	ASTKGTGEGYGYT
TRBV5-5	TRBJ2-7	TRBD1	12	ASSPPRQGSEQY
TRBV7-2	TRBJ2-1	TRBD1	13	ASRPPGQIYNEQF
TRBV5-4	TRBJ2-2	NA	12	ASSLAGNTGELF
TRBV18	TRBJ1-4	TRBD1	14	ASSPSPGQGKEKLF
TRBV5-4	TRBJ1-2	NA	14	ASSFFSTGNYYGYT
TRBV4-2	TRBJ2-4	TRBD1	14	ASSHLRQGPSSGQY
TRBV7-3	TRBJ2-2	TRBD1	15	ASSLFTTGASTGELF
TRBV27	TRBJ2-1	NA	10	ASSPSYNEQF
TRBV30	TRBJ1-4	NA	10	AWGGPDEKLF
TRBV4-2	TRBJ2-2	TRBD2	15	ASSPRGLAANTGELF
TRBV7-7	TRBJ2-4	TRBD2	18	ASSFSGTSGSVAAKNIQY
TRBV7-8	TRBJ2-6	NA	14	ASNKRGASGANVLT